This entry is about one T cell receptor beta chain. Its antigen remains unknown. The data were obtained in a study of siplizumab effects on memory and regulatory T cells. Study-level results: Apparently more diverse than memory cells, naive T cells also seemed major alloresponse contributors. Researchers did not confirm the suppressive function of proliferating Tregs from siplizumab cultures. For mappable alloreactive CD4+ clones, the mean Treg-derived fraction was about 72% with siplizumab and approximately 30% in controls. A significant reduction in alloreactive sequences traceable to unstimulated CD4+ memory cells was produced by siplizumab.

The CDR3 is made up of 14 amino acids. The V gene lost 6 bases and the J gene lost 4 bases, with 15 bases spanning the gap. Germline CDR1 reads SGHVS; CDR2 reads FQNEAQ. Clones were sequenced by immunoSEQ multiplex PCR, and TCRdb holds only the in-frame ones, with some missing. The top ten hold about 1.2% of the sample, which has 75,000 to 100,000 clones, 90% to 95% seen once. Material: non-Treg CD4+ T cells sorted from blood. The chain couples TRBV7-8 to TRBJ1-2; no clear D gene. The TCR originated in a human donor in good health. This CDR3 is CASSTYRKTYGYTF. The CDR3 nucleotides are TGTGCCAGCAGTACTTACAGAAAGACCTATGGCTACACCTTC.